Following are 7 T cell receptor beta chains from one sample sequenced in a study of cytomegalovirus exposure and HLA in healthy donors. 60 Vbeta and 13 Jbeta primers were used in PCR. Produced via immunoSEQ multiplex PCR; TCRdb's table is partial and in-frame only. The repertoire holds tens of thousands of clones, with 78% as singletons. Specimen: PBMCs. The source of these receptors is a man aged 40-49 years in good health and CMV-seronegative.

In its sample, this clone was seen once. For the CDR3, the DNA is TGTGCCAGCAGCTTTAACACGGGTCAGCCCCAGCATTTT. Protein product: CASSFNTGQPQHF. The V call is TRBV11-2, the J call TRBJ1-5; D remains unclear. Germline V lookup: CDR1 SGHAT, CDR2 FQNNGV. The CDR3 extends over 13 amino acids. V lost 3 bases to trimming and J lost 6 bases, with 9 bases between them.

The chain combines TRBV6-1 with TRBJ2-3; D might be TRBD2 (6 bases). The CDR3 contains 13 residues. Per germline, CDR1 MNHNS and CDR2 SASEGT. V lost 6 bases, J lost 1 base, and 8 bases lay in between. The CDR3 region is CASRGGGTDTQYF. The CDR3 nucleotides are TGTGCCAGCAGGGGCGGGGGCACAGATACGCAGTATTTT.

The V gene is TRBV18, the J gene TRBJ2-2; the D is unclear. V lost 0 bases and J 7 bases, leaving 15 bases between the germline ends. Germline V gives CDR1 KGHSH, CDR2 LQKENI. This CDR3 spans 16 amino acids. CDR3 in amino acids: CASSPPGQRTGGELFF. The CDR3 region has the DNA TGTGCCAGCTCACCACCCGGTCAGAGAACGGGCGGGGAGCTGTTTTTT. The whole variable domain, filled in from reference TRBV18 and TRBJ2-2, reads NAGVMQNPRHLVRRRGQEARLRCSPMKGHSHVYWYRQLPEEGLKFMVYLQKENIIDESGMPKERFSAEFPKEGPSILRIQQVVRGDSAAYFCASSPPGQRTGGELFFGEGSRLTVL.

This chain joins TRBV27 and TRBJ2-1; 7 bases are shared with TRBD2. The CDR3 has 13 residues. Trimming took 2 bases from V and 7 from J; bases not matched to a gene: 2. Germline V CDR1 and CDR2: MNHEY, SMNVEV (reference sequence). CDR3 sequence: CASSLEGGNEQFF. The CDR3 DNA reads as TGTGCCAGCAGTTTAGAGGGAGGGAATGAGCAGTTCTTC.

The chain joins TRBV6-1 to TRBJ2-5; D remains unclear. The CDR3 totals 13 residues. V was trimmed by 6 bases and J by 5 bases, leaving 13 bases between them. Germline V gene data show CDR1 as MNHNS and CDR2 as SASEGT. CDR3 protein: CASSRSFRETQYF. In DNA, the CDR3 is TGTGCCAGCAGCCGGAGTTTTCGGGAGACCCAGTACTTC.

The rearrangement uses TRBV11-2 and TRBJ1-1, with D unresolved. The CDR3 has 14 amino acids. Germline values: CDR1 SGHAT, CDR2 FQNNGV. V shed 1 base and J shed 0 bases, with 6 bases lying between them. The CDR3 loop is CASSLGLMNTEAFF. CDR3 nucleotides: TGTGCCAGCAGCTTAGGACTGATGAACACTGAAGCTTTCTTT.

This clone came up once. The chain links TRBV11-2 to TRBJ2-5; D gene unclear. This CDR3 is 13 amino acids long. Germline-derived CDR1 and CDR2 are SGHAT and FQNNGV. Trimming removed 1 base at V and 4 bases at J, with 7 bases between. This CDR3 is CASSLVLVETQYF. In DNA, the CDR3 is TGTGCCAGCAGCTTAGTACTTGTAGAGACCCAGTACTTC.